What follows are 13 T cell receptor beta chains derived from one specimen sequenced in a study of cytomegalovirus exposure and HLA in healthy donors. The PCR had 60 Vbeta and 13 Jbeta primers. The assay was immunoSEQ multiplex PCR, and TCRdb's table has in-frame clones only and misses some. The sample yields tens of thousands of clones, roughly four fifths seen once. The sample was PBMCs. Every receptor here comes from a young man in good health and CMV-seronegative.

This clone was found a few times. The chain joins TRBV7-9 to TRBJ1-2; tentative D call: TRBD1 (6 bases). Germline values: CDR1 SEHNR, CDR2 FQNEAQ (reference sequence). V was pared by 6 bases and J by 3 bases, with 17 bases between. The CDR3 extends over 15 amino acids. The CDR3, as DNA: TGTGCCAGCAGTAGTTATCGGACAGAACACTATGGCTACACCTTC. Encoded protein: CASSSYRTEHYGYTF.

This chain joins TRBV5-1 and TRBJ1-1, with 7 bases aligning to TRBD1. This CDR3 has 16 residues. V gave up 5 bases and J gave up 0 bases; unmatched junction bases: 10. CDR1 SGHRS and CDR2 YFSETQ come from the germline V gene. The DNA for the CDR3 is TGCGCCAGCAGTCTGGGACAGAAAAATATGAACACTGAAGCTTTCTTT. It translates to CASSLGQKNMNTEAFF.

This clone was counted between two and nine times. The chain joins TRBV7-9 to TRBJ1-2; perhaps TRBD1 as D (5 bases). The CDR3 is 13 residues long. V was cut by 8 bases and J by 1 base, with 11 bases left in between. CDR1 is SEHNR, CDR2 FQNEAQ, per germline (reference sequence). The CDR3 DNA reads TGTGCCAGCGACGGGGGATTTAACTATGGCTACACCTTC. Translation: CASDGGFNYGYTF.

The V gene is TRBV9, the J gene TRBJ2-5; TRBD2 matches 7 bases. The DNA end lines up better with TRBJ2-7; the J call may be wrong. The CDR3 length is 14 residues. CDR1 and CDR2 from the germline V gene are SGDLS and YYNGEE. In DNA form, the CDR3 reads TGTGCCAGCAGCCCTCGACTAGCAGGAGTCGAGCAGTACTTC. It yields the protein CASSPRLAGVEQYF.

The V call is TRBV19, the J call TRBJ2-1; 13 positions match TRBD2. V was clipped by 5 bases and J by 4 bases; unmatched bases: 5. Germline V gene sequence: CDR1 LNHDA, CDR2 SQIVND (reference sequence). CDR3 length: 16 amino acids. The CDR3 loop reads CASSGTSGRVYNEQFF. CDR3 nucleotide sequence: TGTGCCAGTAGTGGCACTAGCGGGAGGGTGTACAATGAGCAGTTCTTC.

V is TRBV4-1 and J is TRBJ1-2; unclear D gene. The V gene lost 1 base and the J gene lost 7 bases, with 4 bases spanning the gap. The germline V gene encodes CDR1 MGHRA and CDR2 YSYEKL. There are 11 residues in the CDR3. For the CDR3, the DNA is TGCGCCAGCAGCCAAGGCGGTGGCTACACCTTC. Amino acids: CASSQGGGYTF.

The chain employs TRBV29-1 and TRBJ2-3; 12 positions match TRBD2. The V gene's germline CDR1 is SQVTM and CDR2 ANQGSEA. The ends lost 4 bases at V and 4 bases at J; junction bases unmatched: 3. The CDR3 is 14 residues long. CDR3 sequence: CSVGLAGGPDTQYF. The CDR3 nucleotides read TGCAGCGTTGGGCTAGCGGGGGGGCCAGATACGCAGTATTTT.

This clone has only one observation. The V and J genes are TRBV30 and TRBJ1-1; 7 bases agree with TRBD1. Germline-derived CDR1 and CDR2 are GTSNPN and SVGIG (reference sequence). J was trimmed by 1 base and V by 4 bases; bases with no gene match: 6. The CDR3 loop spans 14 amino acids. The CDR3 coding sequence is TGTGCCTGGACTACGGGACAGCCGAACACTGAAGCTTTCTTT. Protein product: CAWTTGQPNTEAFF.

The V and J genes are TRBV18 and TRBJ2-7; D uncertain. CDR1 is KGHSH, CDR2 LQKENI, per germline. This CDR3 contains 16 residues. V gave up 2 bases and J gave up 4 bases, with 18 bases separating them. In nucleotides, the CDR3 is TGTGCCAGCTCACCATCGAGCGTGGCCCCGTCTTACGAGCAGTACTTC. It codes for CASSPSSVAPSYEQYF.

CDR3 bases: TGTGCCAGCAGCTTAGTGTCGGGGGTAGCTTTCTTT. It codes for CASSLVSGVAFF. The rearrangement joins TRBV7-8 to TRBJ1-1, with a possible D match to TRBD1 (5 bases). The CDR3 totals 12 residues. V lost 1 base to trimming and J lost 10 bases, with 10 bases between them. Germline-derived CDR1 and CDR2 are SGHVS and FQNEAQ.

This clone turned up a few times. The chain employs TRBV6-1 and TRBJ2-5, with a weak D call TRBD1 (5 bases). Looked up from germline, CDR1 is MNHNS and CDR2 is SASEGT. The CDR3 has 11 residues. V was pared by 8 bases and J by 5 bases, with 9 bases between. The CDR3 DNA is TGTGCCAGCGGGTGGGGCGAGACCCAGTACTTC. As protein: CASGWGETQYF.

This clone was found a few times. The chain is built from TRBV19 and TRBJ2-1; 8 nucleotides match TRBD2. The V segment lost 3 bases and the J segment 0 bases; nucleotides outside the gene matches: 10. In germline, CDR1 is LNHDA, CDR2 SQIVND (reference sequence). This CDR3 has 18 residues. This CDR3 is CASSIGGLDDYSYNEQFF. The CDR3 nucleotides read TGTGCCAGTAGTATCGGGGGACTAGACGATTACTCCTACAATGAGCAGTTCTTC.

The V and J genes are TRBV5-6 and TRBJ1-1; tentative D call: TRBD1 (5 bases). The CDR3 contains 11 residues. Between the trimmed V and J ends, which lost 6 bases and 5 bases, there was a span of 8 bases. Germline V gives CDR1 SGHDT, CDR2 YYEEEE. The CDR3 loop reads CASMGGTEAFF. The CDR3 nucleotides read TGTGCCAGCATGGGGGGAACTGAAGCTTTCTTT.